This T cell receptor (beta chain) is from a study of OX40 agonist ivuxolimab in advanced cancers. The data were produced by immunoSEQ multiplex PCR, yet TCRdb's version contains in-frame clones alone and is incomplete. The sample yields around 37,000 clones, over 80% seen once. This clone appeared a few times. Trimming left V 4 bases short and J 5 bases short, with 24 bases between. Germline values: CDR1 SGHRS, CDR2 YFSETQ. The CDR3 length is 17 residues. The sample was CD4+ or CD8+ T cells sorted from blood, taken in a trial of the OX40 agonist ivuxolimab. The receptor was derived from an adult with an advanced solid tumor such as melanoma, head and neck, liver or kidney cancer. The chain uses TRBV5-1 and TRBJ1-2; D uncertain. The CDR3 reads CASSPGVRSIGRYGYTF. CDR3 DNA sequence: TGCGCCAGCAGCCCCGGAGTAAGGTCTATAGGTCGGTATGGCTACACCTTC.